The rows below give T cell receptor beta chains drawn from one sample of a study of neurological immune-mediated disorders. TCRdb recomputed calls from the 5' RACE reads with MiXCR, one row per CDR3 protein. Altogether 45,000 to 65,000 distinct CDR3 sequences are present, more than 7% being singletons, with the ten largest covering 1.5% to 2%. The sequenced sample consisted of PBMCs. The receptors come from a woman between 40 and 50 years old in good health. Each CDR3 is given with its conserved first and last residue.

CDR3aa	v_gene
CSALRDDSNQPQHF	TRBV20-1
CASSQGGGAKYEQYF	TRBV4-2
CASSSEGTGHYGYTF	TRBV5-5
CASSGLGPGNTIYF	TRBV7-2
CATSRTAGASGNTIYF	TRBV15
CASSATRNTPGELFF	TRBV11-2
CASSVGGSGGLGAEQYF	TRBV9
CASSLGGGRTYYEQYF	TRBV7-2
CSARDSSLAGGLWEQYF	TRBV20-1
CASSWGQGDTEAFF	TRBV5-6
CASSLGQGAGGYTF	TRBV5-1
CASSLRQDSEAFF	TRBV5-1
CASRGDTSREKLFF	TRBV12-3/TRBV12-4
CATSDWPTSGDTQYF	TRBV24-1
CSARGGSPSSYEQYF	TRBV20-1
CASSLLQGATHGYTF	TRBV5-5
CASSPLRLGGLKNEQFF	TRBV12-3/TRBV12-4
CASSPAWGSGNTIYF	TRBV5-6
CSASEAGETYEQYF	TRBV20-1
CATRNRGNYEQYF	TRBV15
CASSVGGGTSPDTQYF	TRBV9
CSAPLDSHGYTF	TRBV20-1
CASSTVMNTEAFF	TRBV7-8
CASIPSSGRIYEQYF	TRBV6-5
CASSLIVTGNEKLFF	TRBV5-5
CASANRGENTEAFF	TRBV11-2
CASSFADRGANYGYTF	TRBV27
CASRTPGGRYYEQYF	TRBV5-1
CASSQGLGPEEAFF	TRBV4-3
CAISRDRDQNIQYF	TRBV10-3
CASSTDLGQLYTDTQYF	TRBV5-1
CASSEGGRSSETQYF	TRBV25-1
CASRADRGSQPQHF	TRBV2
CASSLAPGAALGTEAFF	TRBV5-1
CASSFYTGELFF	TRBV7-2
CATSRGPAGVTISGGELFF	TRBV15
CASSILDRGYNSPLHF	TRBV27
CASSYGSTEAFF	TRBV5-1
CASSFRWGEKLFF	TRBV12-3/TRBV12-4
CSAFVTSGSAADTQYF	TRBV20-1